The entry below gives a single T cell receptor (beta chain) sequence along with its context. The RNA, about 0.5 to 1 ug, was put through reverse transcription using random hexamers. Across 54 Vbeta and 13 Jbeta, immunoSEQ multiplex PCR amplified TCR beta CDR3. In TCRdb, the immunoSEQ multiplex PCR reads were re-called with MiXCR into one record per CDR3 protein. The sample records 150,000 to 200,000 distinct CDR3 sequences, 90% to 95% being singletons. The data originate from a study of CD8 T cells in Susac syndrome. Negative isolation was used for CD8+ and CD4+ T cells, and FACS enrichment was applied to TEMRA cells. The length of the CDR3 is 15 residues. V was pared by 5 bases and J by 5 bases, with 18 bases between.

The sequenced sample consisted of CD8+ T cells from PBMCs. The chain couples TRBV12-3 or TRBV12-4 to TRBJ2-5; D perhaps matches TRBD1 (5 bases). This clonotype was obtained from a human donor with multiple sclerosis. CDR3 coding DNA: TGTGCCAGCAGTGGGAATAGGGGCCAACAGGAGACCCAGTACTTC. This gives the protein CASSGNRGQQETQYF.